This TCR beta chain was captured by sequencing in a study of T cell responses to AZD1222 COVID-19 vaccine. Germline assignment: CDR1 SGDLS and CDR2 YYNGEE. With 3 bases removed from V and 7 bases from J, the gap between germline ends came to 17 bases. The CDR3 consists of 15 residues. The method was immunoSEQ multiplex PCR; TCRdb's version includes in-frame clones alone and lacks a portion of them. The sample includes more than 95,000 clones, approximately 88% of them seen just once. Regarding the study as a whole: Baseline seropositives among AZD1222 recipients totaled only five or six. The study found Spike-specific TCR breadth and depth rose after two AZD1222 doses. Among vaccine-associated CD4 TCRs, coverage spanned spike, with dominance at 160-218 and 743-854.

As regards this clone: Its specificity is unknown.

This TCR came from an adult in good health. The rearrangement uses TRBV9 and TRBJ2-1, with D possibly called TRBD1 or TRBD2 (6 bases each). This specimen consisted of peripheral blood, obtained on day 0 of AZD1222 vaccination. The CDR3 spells CASSAYGGRTNEQFF. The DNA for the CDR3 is TGTGCCAGCAGCGCCTACGGGGGCAGGACGAATGAGCAGTTCTTC.